This is a list of T cell receptor beta chains from one sample in a study of blood T cell repertoires in COVID-19. Assay: immunoSEQ multiplex PCR; the TCRdb copy retains only in-frame clones and omits some. The table shows approximately 70,000 clones, with 75% to 95% occurring only once. Sequenced: peripheral blood. These receptors were collected from a human donor with active COVID-19. The donor label of this sample is uncertain. Both conserved end residues are part of each CDR3. D genes are given only for firm matches. Some rows mark clone size as missing; the rest say once, few, many or name a class of expanded clone.

V	size	D	J	DNA	CDR3
TRBV4-3	-	-	TRBJ2-1	TGCGCCAGCAGCCAAGATTACGTGATACGACTACTAAATGAGCAGTTCTTC	CASSQDYVIRLLNEQFF
TRBV19	-	-	TRBJ1-3	TGTGCCAGTACTCCAAGCCCCTTCTCTGGAAACACCATATATTTT	CASTPSPFSGNTIYF
TRBV28	-	-	TRBJ1-1	TGTGCCAGCTTAGACCTGGGGCGCACGACTGAAGCTTTCTTT	CASLDLGRTTEAFF
TRBV18	-	-	TRBJ1-2	TGTGCCAGCTCATCGGGACTAAAAGGACATGGCTACACCTTC	CASSSGLKGHGYTF
TRBV6-1	-	-	TRBJ1-5	TGTGCCAGCAGTGAAGTCGGTAGCAATCAGCCCCAGCATTTT	CASSEVGSNQPQHF
TRBV12-3/TRBV12-4	-	-	TRBJ1-1	TGTGCCAGCAGTTTAAGCTTGAACACTGAAGCTTTCTTT	CASSLSLNTEAFF
TRBV4-2	-	TRBD2	TRBJ2-1	TGTGCCAGCAGCCAACCTACTAGCGGGAGGTCCTACAATGAGCAGTTCTTC	CASSQPTSGRSYNEQFF
TRBV3-1/TRBV3-2	once	-	TRBJ1-2	TGTGCCAGCAGCCGCCGGGGGGAGGATGGCTACACCTTC	CASSRRGEDGYTF
TRBV9	once	TRBD2	TRBJ2-3	TGTGCCAGCAGCGTACTTCGGGCGGGAGGCAGGGATACGCAGTATTTT	CASSVLRAGGRDTQYF
TRBV12-3/TRBV12-4	once	-	TRBJ1-5	TGTGCCAGCAGTCCCGGGGGGGTCCAGCCCCAGCATTTT	CASSPGGVQPQHF
TRBV28	few	-	TRBJ1-5	TGTGCCAGCAGTTTGGGGGGTTGGGGGAATCAGCCCCAGCATTTT	CASSLGGWGNQPQHF
TRBV18	-	-	TRBJ1-5	TGTGCCAGCTCACCAACGGGGGGCCAGGATAGCAATCAGCCCCAGCATTTT	CASSPTGGQDSNQPQHF
TRBV11-3	-	-	TRBJ1-1	TGTGCCAGCAGCAGCCAGGGGTTCGCGAACACTGAAGCTTTCTTT	CASSSQGFANTEAFF
TRBV6-5	-	-	TRBJ1-1	TGTGCCAGCAGTTACCGGGCCGGGGGGGCCCTGGAGAAAGCTTTCTTT	CASSYRAGGALEKAFF
TRBV5-1	once	TRBD2	TRBJ2-3	TGCGCCAGCAGTCCTACTAGCGACACAGATACGCAGTATTTT	CASSPTSDTDTQYF
TRBV5-5	-	-	TRBJ1-5	TGTGCCAGCAGCCGGGGGGTAGATATACAGCCCCAGCATTTT	CASSRGVDIQPQHF
TRBV9	-	TRBD2	TRBJ2-7	TGTGCCAGCAGCGTAGCCGGGGGGGGAGGCCGCGACGAGCAGTACTTC	CASSVAGGGGRDEQYF
TRBV7-9	-	TRBD1	TRBJ1-1	TGTGCCAGCAGTTGGGACAGGGAGGTCACTGAAGCTTTCTTT	CASSWDREVTEAFF
TRBV28	-	-	TRBJ2-7	TGTGCCAGCAGTGGCGGGTCCTACGAGCAGTACTTC	CASSGGSYEQYF
TRBV28	-	-	TRBJ2-7	TGTGCCAGCAGTTTAACTGACTACGAGCAGTACTTC	CASSLTDYEQYF
TRBV5-3	-	-	TRBJ2-7	TGTGCCAGCCTGGACACTATTTCCTACGAGCAGTACTTC	CASLDTISYEQYF
TRBV28	-	TRBD2	TRBJ2-7	TGTGCCAGCAGTTTAATAGTAGCGGGTTCCTACGAGCAGTACTTC	CASSLIVAGSYEQYF
TRBV9	-	-	TRBJ2-5	TGTGCCAGCAGCGTAGGAAACTCTGCCAGGGTGGCCCAGTACTTC	CASSVGNSARVAQYF
TRBV7-2	-	TRBD1	TRBJ1-1	TGTGCCAGCAGCCAGAGACAGGGGGGGAACACTGAAGCTTTCTTT	CASSQRQGGNTEAFF